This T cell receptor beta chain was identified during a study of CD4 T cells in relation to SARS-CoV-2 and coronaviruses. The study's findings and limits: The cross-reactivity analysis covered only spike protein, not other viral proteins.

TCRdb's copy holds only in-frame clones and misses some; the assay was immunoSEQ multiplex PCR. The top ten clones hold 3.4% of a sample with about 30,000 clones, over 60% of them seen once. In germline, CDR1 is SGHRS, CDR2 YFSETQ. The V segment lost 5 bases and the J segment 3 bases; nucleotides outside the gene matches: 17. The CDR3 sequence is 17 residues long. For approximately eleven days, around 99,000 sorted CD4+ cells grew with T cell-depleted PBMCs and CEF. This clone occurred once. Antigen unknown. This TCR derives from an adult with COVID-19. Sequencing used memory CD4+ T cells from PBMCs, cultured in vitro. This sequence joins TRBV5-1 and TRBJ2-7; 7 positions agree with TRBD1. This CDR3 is CASRTGYGTARIYEQYF. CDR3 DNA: TGCGCCAGCAGGACAGGATACGGGACAGCCCGGATCTACGAGCAGTACTTC.